The 11 T cell receptor beta chains given below trace back to one sample, sequenced in a study of cytomegalovirus exposure and HLA in healthy donors. Primers: 60 Vbeta forward and 13 Jbeta reverse. Libraries were prepared by immunoSEQ multiplex PCR; TCRdb keeps only in-frame clonotypes and omits some of them. In the table there are 100,000 to 130,000 clones, roughly 70% of which are singletons. The source material was PBMCs. The receptor source for this set is a woman between 35 and 50 years old in good health and CMV-seropositive.

The CDR3, as DNA: TGTGCCAGCAGGGGGACAGGGGGGTCCGGTGGCTACACCTTC. This codes for CASRGTGGSGGYTF. V is TRBV7-8 and J is TRBJ1-2; 11 bases match TRBD1. The germline gives CDR1 SGHVS, CDR2 FQNEAQ. The CDR3 loop spans 14 amino acids. V dropped 6 bases and J dropped 7; count of bases not matched to a gene: 7. Full variable domain (rest looked up from reference TRBV7-8 and TRBJ1-2): GAGVSQSPRYKVAKRGQDVALRCDPISGHVSLFWYQQALGQGPEFLTYFQNEAQLDKSGLPSDRFFAERPEGSVSTLKIQRTQQEDSAVYLCASRGTGGSGGYTFGSGTRLTVV.

CDR3 bases: TGTGCCAGCAGCTTGGGAGGAGGGCAGACTGAAGCTTTCTTT. Protein product: CASSLGGGQTEAFF. The rearrangement uses TRBV7-9 and TRBJ1-1, with unresolved D. Germline CDR1 SEHNR, CDR2 FQNEAQ (reference sequence). The V and J ends lost 3 bases and 5 bases respectively, with 13 bases between them. This CDR3 contains 14 residues.

CDR3 residues: CASSDTVYEQYF. The CDR3 bases are TGTGCCAGCAGTGACACAGTTTACGAGCAGTACTTC. The chain has TRBV7-9 and TRBJ2-7, with D unresolved. V lost 6 bases, J lost 4 bases, and 10 bases lay in between. Germline CDR1 SEHNR, CDR2 FQNEAQ (reference sequence). The CDR3 covers 12 residues.

The rearrangement links TRBV2 to TRBJ1-5; D perhaps matches TRBD1 (5 bases). The CDR3 covers 13 residues. Between the trimmed V and J ends, which lost 8 bases and 7 bases, there was a span of 15 bases. The germline CDR1 and CDR2 sequences are SNHLY and FYNNEI. DNA of the CDR3: TGTGCCAGCTCGGGAGGGGAGGGCCAGCCCCAGCATTTT. Translation gives CASSGGEGQPQHF.

This clone occurred a few times. J is TRBJ2-3 and V is TRBV5-5, with TRBD2 identical over 9 bases. Unmatched junction bases numbered 2, after V lost 2 bases and J lost 1 base. This CDR3 is 15 amino acids long. Germline V gene sequence: CDR1 SGHKS, CDR2 YYEKEE (reference sequence). CDR3 sequence reads: CASSFIAGGTDTQYF. The CDR3 DNA reads as TGTGCCAGCAGCTTTATAGCGGGGGGCACAGATACGCAGTATTTT.

This sequence joins TRBV11-2 and TRBJ2-7; perhaps TRBD1 as D (5 bases). Germline CDR1 SGHAT, CDR2 FQNNGV. Trimming removed 4 bases at V and 0 bases at J, with 10 bases between. The CDR3 contains 14 residues. The CDR3 DNA sequence: TGTGCCAGCAGCTCAGGGATACTCTCCTACGAGCAGTACTTC. It yields the protein CASSSGILSYEQYF. The variable domain in full, completed from reference TRBV11-2 and TRBJ2-7, reads EAGVAQSPRYKIIEKRQSVAFWCNPISGHATLYWYQQILGQGPKLLIQFQNNGVVDDSQLPKDRFSAERLKGVDSTLKIQPAKLEDSAVYLCASSSGILSYEQYFGPGTRLTVT.

This sequence joins TRBV7-6 and TRBJ2-7; 8 bases agree with TRBD1. Germline V gene sequence: CDR1 SGHVS, CDR2 FNYEAQ. Trimming took 5 bases from V and 1 from J; bases not matched to a gene: 7. CDR3 size: 15 residues. The CDR3 sequence is CASSIGQGVSYEQYF. CDR3 DNA sequence: TGTGCCAGCAGCATTGGACAGGGCGTTTCCTACGAGCAGTACTTC.

The sample holds one count of this clone. The chain recombines TRBV6-1 with TRBJ2-5, with a possible D match to TRBD2 (6 bases). The CDR3 is 13 amino acids. CDR1 and CDR2 from the germline V gene are MNHNS and SASEGT. Trimming removed 2 bases at V and 6 bases at J, with 10 bases between. CDR3 sequence: CASSELGGQTQYF. The DNA of the CDR3 is TGTGCCAGCAGTGAATTGGGGGGACAGACCCAGTACTTC.

J is TRBJ2-5 and V is TRBV29-1, with 11 bases that match TRBD2. CDR1 is SQVTM, CDR2 ANQGSEA, per germline. This CDR3 spans 14 amino acids. With V trimmed by 4 bases and J by 2 bases, 3 bases remained unmatched. The CDR3 nucleotides read TGCAGCGTTGCTGTAGCGGGGGGGCAAGAGACCCAGTACTTC. It translates to CSVAVAGGQETQYF.

The chain employs TRBV7-2 and TRBJ2-5; tentatively, D is TRBD2 (5 bases). V shed 4 bases and J shed 5 bases, with 11 bases lying between them. The CDR3 runs 13 residues. The germline CDR1 and CDR2 sequences are SGHTA and FQGNSA. The chain's CDR3 is CASSYATGETQYF. The CDR3 bases are TGTGCCAGCAGCTACGCTACGGGGGAGACCCAGTACTTC.

This chain connects TRBV5-8 to TRBJ2-5, with D perhaps matching TRBD1 (6 bases). Between the trimmed V and J ends, which lost 0 bases and 1 base, there was a span of 13 bases. The CDR3 has 16 residues. Germline assignment: CDR1 SGHTS and CDR2 YDEGEE. CDR3 sequence reads: CASSLEGRGRQETQYF. CDR3 in DNA: TGTGCCAGCAGCTTGGAGGGCAGGGGACGCCAAGAGACCCAGTACTTC.